The entry below describes one T cell receptor (beta chain). PCR involved 60 Vbeta and 13 Jbeta primers. Using immunoSEQ multiplex PCR, the repertoire was profiled, and TCRdb retains in-frame clones only, with some absent. The sample yields roughly 150,000 clones, 75% to 90% seen once. These data belong to a study of cytomegalovirus exposure and HLA in healthy donors. Trimming took off 2 bases at V and 4 bases at J, with 10 bases between the two ends. Looked up from germline, CDR1 is MRHNA and CDR2 is SNTAGT. The CDR3 loop spans 14 amino acids. The sample taken for sequencing was PBMCs. This sequence was found in a male donor in good health and CMV-seronegative. The rearrangement links TRBV6-4 to TRBJ2-3; TRBD1 might be the D (5 bases). CDR3 bases: TGTGCCAGCAGTGACAAGGGGTTGGCAGATACGCAGTATTTT. The encoded protein is CASSDKGLADTQYF.